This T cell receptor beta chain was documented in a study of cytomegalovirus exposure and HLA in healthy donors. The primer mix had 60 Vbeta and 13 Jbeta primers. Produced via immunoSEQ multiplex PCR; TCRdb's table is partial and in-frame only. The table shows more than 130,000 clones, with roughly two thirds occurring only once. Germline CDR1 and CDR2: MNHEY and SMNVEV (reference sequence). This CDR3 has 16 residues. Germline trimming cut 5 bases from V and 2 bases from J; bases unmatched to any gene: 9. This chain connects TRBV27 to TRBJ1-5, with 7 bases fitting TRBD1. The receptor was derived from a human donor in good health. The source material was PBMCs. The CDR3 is CASSPRQGLGNQPQHF. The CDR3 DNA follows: TGTGCCAGCAGTCCCCGACAGGGTCTTGGCAATCAGCCCCAGCATTTT.